This T cell receptor beta chain derives from a study of blood T cells in healthy people across ages. Germline CDR1 reads MGHRA; CDR2 reads YSYEKL. The CDR3 is 15 residues long. This clonotype showed up just a few times. One junction end disagrees with the germline gene, perhaps due to a read error. PCR was performed a second time for roughly 7 to 11 cycles using a sample-barcoded 5' primer and a J-beta primer mix. A tag from a template-switch adaptor with 12 random nucleotides marked each cDNA molecule. Per-sample output comprised a minimum of 2.5 million paired-end reads containing CDR3. TCRdb called the 5' RACE reads again in MiXCR, with one record for every CDR3 protein. The sample lists roughly 1.9 million distinct CDR3 sequences; approximately 40% were seen once.

This sequence joins TRBV4-1 and TRBJ2-3; the D call may be TRBD1 or TRBD2 (6 bases each). The sequence was collected from a human donor in good health. Sequencing used blood. CDR3 residues: CASSQGHGGTDTQYF. The CDR3 bases are TGCGCCAGCAGCCAAGGCCACGGGGGCACGGATACGCAGTATTTT.